The 5 T cell receptor beta chains in this list originate from one sample, sequenced in a study of OX40 agonist ivuxolimab in advanced cancers. Measured with immunoSEQ multiplex PCR; TCRdb has only the in-frame clones, and not every one. The sample gives tens of thousands of clones, around 80% of which show up once; 1.1% is in the top ten. The material sequenced was CD4+ or CD8+ T cells sorted from blood, taken in a trial of the OX40 agonist ivuxolimab. These receptors were obtained from an adult with an advanced solid tumor such as melanoma, head and neck, liver or kidney cancer.

This chain uses TRBV30 with TRBJ2-1, with D maybe TRBD2 (6 bases). The CDR3 runs 15 residues. Between the trimmed V and J ends, which lost 3 bases and 8 bases, there was a span of 20 bases. Germline V CDR1 and CDR2: GTSNPN, SVGIG (reference sequence). The CDR3, as DNA: TGTGCCTGGAGGAGGGCGGGACCTCCTTGGGATGAGCAGTTCTTC. This codes for CAWRRAGPPWDEQFF.

Here the CDR3 DNA reads TGTGCCAGCTCACCACCCCTGACGGTGAACACTGAAGCTTTCTTT. Its protein product is CASSPPLTVNTEAFF. This chain links TRBV18 with TRBJ1-1; D gene uncertain. Germline CDR1 reads KGHSH; CDR2 reads LQKENI. This CDR3 has 15 residues. The V end was cut by 0 bases, the J end by 0 bases, with 8 bases between.

A single count supports this clone. V usage is TRBV18 and J usage is TRBJ2-2, with TRBD1 identical over 8 bases. Trimming cost V 5 bases and J 5 bases; bases outside gene matches: 7. Germline lookup yields CDR1 KGHSH and CDR2 LQKENI. This CDR3 is 15 amino acids long. CDR3 coding DNA: TGTGCCAGCTCAAGGACAGGGCCAGGGACCGGGGAGCTGTTTTTT. Protein: CASSRTGPGTGELFF.

The chain joins TRBV7-2 to TRBJ2-1; 7 bases are a match to TRBD1. This CDR3 is built from 16 residues. Losses at the gene ends were 5 bases for V and 6 bases for J; bases not matched to a gene: 13. Germline V gene sequence: CDR1 SGHTA, CDR2 FQGNSA. DNA for the CDR3: TGTGCCAGCAGCCTACAGGGGAGAGGGAGTGGCAATGAGCAGTTCTTC. Amino acid sequence: CASSLQGRGSGNEQFF.

The rearrangement uses TRBV7-2 and TRBJ2-5, with D unclear. The CDR3 is 15 residues long. Germline assignment: CDR1 SGHTA and CDR2 FQGNSA. V was trimmed by 2 bases and J by 5 bases, leaving 15 bases between them. The CDR3 DNA reads as TGTGCCAGCAGCTTATTAGCCCGACCTTTGGAGACCCAGTACTTC. Translating gives CASSLLARPLETQYF. The full variable domain, completed using reference TRBV7-2 and TRBJ2-5, is GAGVSQSPSNKVTEKGKDVELRCDPISGHTALYWYRQSLGQGLEFLIYFQGNSAPDKSGLPSDRFSAERTGGSVSTLTIQRTQQEDSAVYLCASSLLARPLETQYFGPGTRLLVL.